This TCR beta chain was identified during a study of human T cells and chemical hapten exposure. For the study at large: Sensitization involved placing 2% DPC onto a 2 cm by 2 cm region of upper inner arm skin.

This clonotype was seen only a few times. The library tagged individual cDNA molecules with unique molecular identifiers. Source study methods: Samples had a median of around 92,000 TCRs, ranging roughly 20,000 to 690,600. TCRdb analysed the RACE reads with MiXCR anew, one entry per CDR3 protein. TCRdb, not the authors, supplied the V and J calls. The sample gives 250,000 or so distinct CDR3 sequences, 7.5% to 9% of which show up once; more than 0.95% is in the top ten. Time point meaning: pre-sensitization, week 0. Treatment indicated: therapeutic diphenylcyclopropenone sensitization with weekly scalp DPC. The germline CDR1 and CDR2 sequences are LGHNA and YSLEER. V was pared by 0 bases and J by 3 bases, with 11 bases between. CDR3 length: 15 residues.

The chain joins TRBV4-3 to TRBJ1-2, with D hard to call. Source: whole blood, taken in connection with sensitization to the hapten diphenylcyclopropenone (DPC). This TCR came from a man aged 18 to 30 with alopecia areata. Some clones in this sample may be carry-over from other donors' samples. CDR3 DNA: TGCGCCAGCAGCCAAGATTCGTACAGTGACTATGGCTACACCTTC. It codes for CASSQDSYSDYGYTF.